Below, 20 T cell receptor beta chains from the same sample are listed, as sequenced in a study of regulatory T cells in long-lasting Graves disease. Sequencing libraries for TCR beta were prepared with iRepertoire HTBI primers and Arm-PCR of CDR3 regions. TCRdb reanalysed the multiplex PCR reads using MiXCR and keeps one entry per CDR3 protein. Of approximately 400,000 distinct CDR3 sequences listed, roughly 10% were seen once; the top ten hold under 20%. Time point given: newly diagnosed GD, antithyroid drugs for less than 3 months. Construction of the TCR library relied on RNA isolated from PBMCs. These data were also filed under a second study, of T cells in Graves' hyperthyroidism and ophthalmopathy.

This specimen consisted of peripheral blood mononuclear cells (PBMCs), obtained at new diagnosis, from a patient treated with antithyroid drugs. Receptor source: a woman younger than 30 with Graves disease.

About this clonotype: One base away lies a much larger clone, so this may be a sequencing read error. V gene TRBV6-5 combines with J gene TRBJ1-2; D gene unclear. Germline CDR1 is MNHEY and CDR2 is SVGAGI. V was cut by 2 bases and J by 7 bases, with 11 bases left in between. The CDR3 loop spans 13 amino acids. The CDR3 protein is CASSYPPGSGYTF. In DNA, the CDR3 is TGTGCCAGCAGTTACCCTCCCGGGTCTGGCTACACCTTC.

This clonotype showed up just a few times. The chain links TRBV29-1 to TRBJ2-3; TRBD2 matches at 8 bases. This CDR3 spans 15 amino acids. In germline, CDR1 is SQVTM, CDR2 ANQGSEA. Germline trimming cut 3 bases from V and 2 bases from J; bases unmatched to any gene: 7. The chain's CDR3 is CSVEESSGDTDTQYF. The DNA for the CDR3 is TGCAGCGTTGAGGAAAGTAGCGGGGACACAGATACGCAGTATTTT.

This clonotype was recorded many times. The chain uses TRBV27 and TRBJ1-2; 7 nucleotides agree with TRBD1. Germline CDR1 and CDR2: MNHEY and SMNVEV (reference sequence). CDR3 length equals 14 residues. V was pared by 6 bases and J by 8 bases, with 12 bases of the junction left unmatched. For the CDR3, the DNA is TGTGCCAGCAGAAGACAGGGTACTCCTGGGGGCTACACCTTC. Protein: CASRRQGTPGGYTF.

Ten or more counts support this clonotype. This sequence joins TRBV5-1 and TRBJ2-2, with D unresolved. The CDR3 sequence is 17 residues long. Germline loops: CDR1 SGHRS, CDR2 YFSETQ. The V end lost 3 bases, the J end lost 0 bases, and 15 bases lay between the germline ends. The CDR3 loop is CASSYDFVAANTGELFF. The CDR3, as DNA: TGCGCCAGCAGCTACGATTTCGTAGCAGCGAACACCGGGGAGCTGTTTTTT. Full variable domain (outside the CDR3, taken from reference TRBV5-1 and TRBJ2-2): KAGVTQTPRYLIKTRGQQVTLSCSPISGHRSVSWYQQTPGQGLQFLFEYFSETQRNKGNFPGRFSGRQFSNSRSEMNVSTLELGDSALYLCASSYDFVAANTGELFFGEGSRLTVL.

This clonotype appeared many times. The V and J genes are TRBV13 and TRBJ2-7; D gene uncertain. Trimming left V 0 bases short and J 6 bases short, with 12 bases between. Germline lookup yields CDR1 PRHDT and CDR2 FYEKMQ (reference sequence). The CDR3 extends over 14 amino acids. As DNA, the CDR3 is TGTGCCAGCAGCTTAGGTAGGGTCCTAAGCGAGCAGTACGTC. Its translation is CASSLGRVLSEQYV.

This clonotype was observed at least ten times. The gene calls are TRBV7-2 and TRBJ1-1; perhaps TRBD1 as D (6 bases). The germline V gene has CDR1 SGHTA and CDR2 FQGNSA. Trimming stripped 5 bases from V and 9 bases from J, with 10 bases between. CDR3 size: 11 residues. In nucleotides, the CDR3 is TGTGCCAGCAGCGTAGGACAGAAAGCTTTCTTT. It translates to CASSVGQKAFF.

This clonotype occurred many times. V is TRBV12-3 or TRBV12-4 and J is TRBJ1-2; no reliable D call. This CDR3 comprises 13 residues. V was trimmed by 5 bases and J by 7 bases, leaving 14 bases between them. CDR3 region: CASSPQSLSGYTF. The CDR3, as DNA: TGTGCCAGCAGTCCCCAGTCTTTAAGTGGCTACACCTTC.

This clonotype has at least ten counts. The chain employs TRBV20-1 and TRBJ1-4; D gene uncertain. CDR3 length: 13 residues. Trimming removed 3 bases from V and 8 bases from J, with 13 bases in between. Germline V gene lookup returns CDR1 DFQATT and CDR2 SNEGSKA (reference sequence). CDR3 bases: TGCAGTGCTAGGGACGGGGATTGGGAAAAACTGTTTTTT. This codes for CSARDGDWEKLFF.

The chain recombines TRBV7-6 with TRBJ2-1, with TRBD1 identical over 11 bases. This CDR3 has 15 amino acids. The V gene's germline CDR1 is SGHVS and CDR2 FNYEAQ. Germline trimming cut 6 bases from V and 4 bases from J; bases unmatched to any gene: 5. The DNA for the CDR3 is TGTGCCAGCAGGAGGGACAGGGGGAGATACAATGAGCAGTTCTTC. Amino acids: CASRRDRGRYNEQFF.

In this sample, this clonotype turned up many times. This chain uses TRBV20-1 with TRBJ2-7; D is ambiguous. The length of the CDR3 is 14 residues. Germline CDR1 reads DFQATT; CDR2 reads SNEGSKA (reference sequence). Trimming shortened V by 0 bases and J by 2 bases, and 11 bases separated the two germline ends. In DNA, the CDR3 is TGCAGTGCTAGAGACTCCTCTGGGGCCTACGAGCAGTACTTC. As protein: CSARDSSGAYEQYF.

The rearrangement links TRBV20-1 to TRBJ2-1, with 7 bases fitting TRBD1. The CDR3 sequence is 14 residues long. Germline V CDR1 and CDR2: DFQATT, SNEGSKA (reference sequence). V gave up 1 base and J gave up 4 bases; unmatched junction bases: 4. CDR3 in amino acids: CSARGMTGYNEQFF. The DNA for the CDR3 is TGCAGTGCTAGAGGGATGACAGGGTACAATGAGCAGTTCTTC.

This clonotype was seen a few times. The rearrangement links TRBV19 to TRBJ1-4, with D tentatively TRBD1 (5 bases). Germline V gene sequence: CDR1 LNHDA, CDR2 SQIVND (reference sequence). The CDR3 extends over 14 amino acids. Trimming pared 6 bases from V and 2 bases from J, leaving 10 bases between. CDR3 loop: CASSRGSTNEKLFF. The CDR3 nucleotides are TGTGCCAGTAGCCGGGGCTCGACTAATGAAAAACTGTTTTTT.

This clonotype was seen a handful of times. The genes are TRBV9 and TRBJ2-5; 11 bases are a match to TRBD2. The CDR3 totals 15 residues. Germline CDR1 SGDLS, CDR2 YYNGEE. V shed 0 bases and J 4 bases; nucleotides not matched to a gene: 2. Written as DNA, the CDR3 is TGTGCCAGCAGCGTAGGACTAGCGGGAAGAGAGACCCAGTACTTC. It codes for CASSVGLAGRETQYF.

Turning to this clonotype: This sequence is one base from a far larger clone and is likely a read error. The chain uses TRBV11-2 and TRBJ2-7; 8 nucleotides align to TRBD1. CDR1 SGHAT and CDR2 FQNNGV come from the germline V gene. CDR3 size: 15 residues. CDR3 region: CASREDRGGSYERYF. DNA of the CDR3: TGTGCCAGCAGGGAAGACAGGGGAGGATCCTACGAGCGGTACTTC.

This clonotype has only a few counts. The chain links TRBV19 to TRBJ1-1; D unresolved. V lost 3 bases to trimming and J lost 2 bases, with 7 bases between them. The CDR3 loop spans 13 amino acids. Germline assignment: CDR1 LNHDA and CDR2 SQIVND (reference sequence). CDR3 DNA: TGTGCCAGTAGTATGGGCGGAAACACTGAAGCTTTCTTT. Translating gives CASSMGGNTEAFF.

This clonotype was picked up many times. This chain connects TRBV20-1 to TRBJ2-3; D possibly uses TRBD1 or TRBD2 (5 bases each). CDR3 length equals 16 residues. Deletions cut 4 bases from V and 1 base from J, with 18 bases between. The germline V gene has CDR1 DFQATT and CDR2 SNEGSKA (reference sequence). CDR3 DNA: TGCAGTGCTATCCTCCTACGGGACGGCCGCACAGATACGCAGTATTTT. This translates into CSAILLRDGRTDTQYF.

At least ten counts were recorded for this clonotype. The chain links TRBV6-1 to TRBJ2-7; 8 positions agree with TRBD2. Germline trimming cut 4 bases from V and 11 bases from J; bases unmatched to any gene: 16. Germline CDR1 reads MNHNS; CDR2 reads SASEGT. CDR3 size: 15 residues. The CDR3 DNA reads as TGTGCCAGCAGTGCTAGCGGGCAGATTATATCCAATAAGTACTTC. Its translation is CASSASGQIISNKYF.

The CDR3 DNA is TGTGCCAGCAGTTTAGCTGCGGGAGTTTCTTACGAGCAGTACTTC. Translating gives CASSLAAGVSYEQYF. This chain joins TRBV27 and TRBJ2-7, with 7 bases matching TRBD2. CDR1 is MNHEY, CDR2 SMNVEV, per germline (reference sequence). V lost 2 bases to trimming and J lost 4 bases; unmatched junction nucleotides: 8. CDR3 length equals 15 residues.

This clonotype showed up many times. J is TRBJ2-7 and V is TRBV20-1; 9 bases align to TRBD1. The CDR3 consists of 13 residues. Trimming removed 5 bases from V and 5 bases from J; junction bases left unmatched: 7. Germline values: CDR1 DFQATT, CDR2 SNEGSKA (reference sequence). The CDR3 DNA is TGCAGTGCTCCACGGACAGGGGCTAACGAGCAGTACGTC. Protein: CSAPRTGANEQYV.

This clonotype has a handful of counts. The CDR3 DNA is TGTGCCAGCAGAGAATGGACTATAGACAATGAGCAGTTCTTC. As protein: CASREWTIDNEQFF. The V and J genes are TRBV6-1 and TRBJ2-1; TRBD2 is a possible D gene (6 bases). Trimming removed 6 bases from V and 5 bases from J, with 14 bases in between. CDR1 is MNHNS, CDR2 SASEGT, per germline. The CDR3 contains 14 residues.